A single sample gave rise to the 25 T cell receptor beta chains below, sequenced in a study of CD8 T cells in Susac syndrome. RNA in amounts of roughly 0.5 to 1 ug was reverse transcribed with random hexamers. TCRdb fed the immunoSEQ multiplex PCR reads into MiXCR, producing one record per CDR3 protein. The sample yields approximately 170,000 distinct CDR3 sequences, 90% to 95% seen once. The sequenced material came from CD4+ T cells from PBMCs. Source of these receptors: a human donor in good health.

The V and J genes are TRBV7-8 and TRBJ2-5; no definite D call. Per germline, CDR1 SGHVS and CDR2 FQNEAQ. Trimming removed 4 bases at V and 5 bases at J, with 11 bases between. The CDR3 has 13 amino acids. CDR3 bases: TGTGCCAGCAGCTCCACGGTGCGGGAGACCCAGTACTTC. This gives the protein CASSSTVRETQYF.

The DNA of the CDR3 is TGTGCCAGCAACAGGGACTATAGCAATCAGCCCCAGCATTTT. It translates to CASNRDYSNQPQHF. The J gene is TRBJ1-5, the V gene TRBV2; tentatively, D is TRBD1 (6 bases). The CDR3 runs to 14 residues. V was pared by 7 bases and J by 0 bases, with 10 bases between. The germline V gene encodes CDR1 SNHLY and CDR2 FYNNEI.

The chain links TRBV6-1 to TRBJ1-1; unclear D gene. CDR1 is MNHNS, CDR2 SASEGT, per germline. The CDR3 runs 18 residues. Trimming pared 5 bases from V and 4 bases from J, leaving 26 bases between. As DNA, the CDR3 is TGTGCCAGCAGTCCACTAATCTCGGGCCTCTCCGTGGGCACTGAAGCTTTCTTT. Translation: CASSPLISGLSVGTEAFF.

This chain uses TRBV12-3 or TRBV12-4 with TRBJ1-1; the D is unclear. The CDR3 covers 14 residues. The V end lost 6 bases, the J end lost 3 bases, and 14 bases lay between the germline ends. CDR3 residues: CASREPNEDTEAFF. In nucleotides, the CDR3 is TGTGCCAGCAGAGAGCCTAATGAGGACACTGAAGCTTTCTTT.

This chain links TRBV7-8 with TRBJ1-1; D gene unclear. The CDR3 covers 15 residues. Trimming took 0 bases from V and 4 from J, leaving 12 bases between them. CDR1 and CDR2 from the germline V gene are SGHVS and FQNEAQ. The DNA of the CDR3 is TGTGCCAGCAGCTTAGCCGGCACCAGGAGCACTGAAGCTTTCTTT. Its protein product is CASSLAGTRSTEAFF.

The DNA for the CDR3 is TGTGCCAGCAGCTTAAAGACAGGACAAGAGACCCAGTACTTC. This encodes CASSLKTGQETQYF. The chain links TRBV7-9 to TRBJ2-5; possible D gene TRBD1, 6 bases. Germline V gene data show CDR1 as SEHNR and CDR2 as FQNEAQ (reference sequence). The length of the CDR3 is 14 residues. V lost 2 bases, J lost 2 bases, and 9 bases lay in between.

The rearrangement links TRBV2 to TRBJ1-5; D gene ambiguous. Trimming cost V 3 bases and J 5 bases, with 14 bases left between them. Germline V gene sequence: CDR1 SNHLY, CDR2 FYNNEI. This CDR3 is 15 amino acids long. CDR3 sequence: CASSDPRGGDQPQHF. CDR3 DNA: TGTGCCAGCAGTGACCCCCGTGGCGGGGATCAGCCCCAGCATTTT.

The chain combines TRBV20-1 with TRBJ1-3; D is uncertain. Germline CDR1 reads DFQATT; CDR2 reads SNEGSKA (reference sequence). CDR3 length: 14 residues. Trimming pared 5 bases from V and 0 bases from J, leaving 11 bases between. The CDR3 nucleotides are TGCAGTGCTGCTGACCTGAGCTCTGGAAACACCATATATTTT. It is translated as CSAADLSSGNTIYF.

V gene TRBV9 combines with J gene TRBJ2-6, with 10 bases fitting TRBD1. The CDR3 contains 17 residues. V trimming: 4 bases; J trimming: 3 bases; junction bases outside the gene matches: 7. Germline V gene lookup returns CDR1 SGDLS and CDR2 YYNGEE. The CDR3 loop reads CASSPRQGAYGANVLTF. The CDR3 DNA is TGTGCCAGCAGCCCGAGACAGGGGGCGTATGGGGCCAACGTCCTGACTTTC. The whole variable domain, remainder taken from reference TRBV9 and TRBJ2-6, is DSGVTQTPKHLITATGQRVTLRCSPRSGDLSVYWYQQSLDQGLQFLIQYYNGEERAKGNILERFSAQQFPDLHSELNLSSLELGDSALYFCASSPRQGAYGANVLTFGAGSRLTVL.

This chain connects TRBV18 to TRBJ1-5; D is possibly TRBD1 (5 bases). CDR1 and CDR2 from the germline V gene are KGHSH and LQKENI. V gave up 2 bases and J gave up 3 bases, with 11 bases separating them. The CDR3 is 15 residues long. CDR3 DNA sequence: TGTGCCAGCTCACCAGTCGGGGGTTACAATCAGCCCCAGCATTTT. This encodes CASSPVGGYNQPQHF.

This clonotype has a single count. The chain couples TRBV6-6 to TRBJ1-2; D is ambiguous. V shed 11 bases and J shed 4 bases, with 14 bases lying between them. The germline gives CDR1 MNHNY, CDR2 SVGAGI (reference sequence). This CDR3 has 12 amino acids. This CDR3 is CAGGMLGYGYTF. CDR3 nucleotides: TGTGCCGGAGGGATGCTAGGCTATGGCTACACCTTC.

The chain carries TRBV3-1 and TRBJ2-2; D not certain. Trimming pared 4 bases from V and 3 bases from J, leaving 3 bases between. This CDR3 spans 12 amino acids. Germline V gene sequence: CDR1 LGHDT, CDR2 YNNKEL (reference sequence). CDR3 sequence: CASSLHTGELFF. The CDR3 nucleotides read TGTGCCAGCAGCCTTCACACCGGGGAGCTGTTTTTT.

The V and J genes are TRBV5-1 and TRBJ1-6; D is uncertain. The CDR3 is 15 residues long. The ends were cut back, 0 bases at V and 10 bases at J, with 14 bases in the middle. CDR1 is SGHRS and CDR2 is YFSETQ in the germline V gene. CDR3 DNA: TGCGCCAGCAGCTTGGATGCCAGGCCGGACTCACCCCTCCACTTT. Translating gives CASSLDARPDSPLHF. Based on the CDR3 plus reference TRBV5-1 and TRBJ1-6, the full variable domain is KAGVTQTPRYLIKTRGQQVTLSCSPISGHRSVSWYQQTPGQGLQFLFEYFSETQRNKGNFPGRFSGRQFSNSRSEMNVSTLELGDSALYLCASSLDARPDSPLHFGNGTRLTVT.

This clonotype was seen only once. V is TRBV9 and J is TRBJ2-5, with unresolved D. Germline CDR1 reads SGDLS; CDR2 reads YYNGEE. The CDR3 covers 14 residues. V was pared by 0 bases and J by 1 base, with 7 bases between. The CDR3 bases are TGTGCCAGCAGCGTAGCAGCTCGCCAAGAGACCCAGTACTTC. Amino acid sequence: CASSVAARQETQYF.

V is TRBV2 and J is TRBJ2-1; 9 nucleotides match TRBD2. V trimming: 7 bases; J trimming: 8 bases; junction bases outside the gene matches: 9. The CDR3 sequence is 14 residues long. Germline V gene data show CDR1 as SNHLY and CDR2 as FYNNEI. The CDR3 coding sequence is TGTGCCAGCACCGGCGGGGGGGGCCAGGATGAGCAGTTCTTC. As protein: CASTGGGGQDEQFF.

The rearrangement uses TRBV20-1 and TRBJ2-5, with 9 bases matching TRBD2. Per the germline V gene, CDR1 is DFQATT and CDR2 is SNEGSKA (reference sequence). The V and J ends lost 1 base and 0 bases, in that order; junction bases with no gene match: 9. CDR3 length equals 17 residues. The CDR3 DNA reads TGCAGTGCTAGAGGAGCGGGGGGCCGCGTAAACCAAGAGACCCAGTACTTC. This translates into CSARGAGGRVNQETQYF.

The rearrangement joins TRBV20-1 to TRBJ1-2; maybe TRBD1 (5 bases). Deletions cut 6 bases from V and 5 bases from J, with 16 bases between. The CDR3 sequence is 13 residues long. Germline V gives CDR1 DFQATT, CDR2 SNEGSKA (reference sequence). Written as DNA, the CDR3 is TGCAGTGCCGGGGGGAAGATCGGGTATGGCTACACCTTC. Translating it yields CSAGGKIGYGYTF.

V usage is TRBV3-1 and J usage is TRBJ2-2, with 9 bases lining up with TRBD2. With 2 bases clipped from V and 4 bases from J, the junction kept 5 bases outside the gene matches. The CDR3 is 16 amino acids. Germline CDR1 LGHDT, CDR2 YNNKEL (reference sequence). The CDR3 is CASSQFSGGFTGELFF. The CDR3 DNA reads as TGTGCCAGCAGCCAATTTAGCGGGGGCTTCACCGGGGAGCTGTTTTTT. The full variable domain, in which reference TRBV3-1 and TRBJ2-2 provide the parts outside the CDR3, is DTAVSQTPKYLVTQMGNDKSIKCEQNLGHDTMYWYKQDSKKFLKIMFSYNNKELIINETVPNRFSPKSPDKAHLNLHINSLELGDSAVYFCASSQFSGGFTGELFFGEGSRLTVL.

This rearrangement joins TRBV5-8 to TRBJ1-2; tentatively, D is TRBD1 (5 bases). Between the trimmed V and J ends, which lost 5 bases and 4 bases, there was a span of 15 bases. Germline V gene data show CDR1 as SGHTS and CDR2 as YDEGEE. The CDR3 has 14 residues. In nucleotides, the CDR3 is TGTGCCAGCAGTCCTGGGGGGTTGGCCTATGGCTACACCTTC. It specifies CASSPGGLAYGYTF.

V usage is TRBV19 and J usage is TRBJ2-7; 8 positions agree with TRBD1. This CDR3 has 13 residues. CDR1 LNHDA and CDR2 SQIVND come from the germline V gene (reference sequence). Trimming removed 5 bases from V and 5 bases from J; junction bases left unmatched: 5. Written as DNA, the CDR3 is TGTGCCAGTAGTCGGACAGGGCTCAACGAGCAGTACTTC. Translation gives CASSRTGLNEQYF. Supplemented by reference TRBV19 and TRBJ2-7, the full variable domain reads DGGITQSPKYLFRKEGQNVTLSCEQNLNHDAMYWYRQDPGQGLRLIYYSQIVNDFQKGDIAEGYSVSREKKESFPLTVTSAQKNPTAFYLCASSRTGLNEQYFGPGTRLTVT.

This chain joins TRBV10-1 and TRBJ2-2, with a tentative D call TRBD1 (6 bases). This CDR3 is built from 14 residues. Per the germline V gene, CDR1 is WNHNN and CDR2 is SYGVQD (reference sequence). Trimming removed 2 bases at V and 3 bases at J, with 7 bases between. The CDR3 DNA is TGCGCCAGCAGTGAGGGGGGCGACACCGGGGAGCTGTTTTTT. It yields the protein CASSEGGDTGELFF.

J is TRBJ1-1 and V is TRBV3-1; 11 bases align to TRBD1. This CDR3 region has 16 residues. Germline assignment: CDR1 LGHDT and CDR2 YNNKEL (reference sequence). Losses at the gene ends were 4 bases for V and 4 bases for J; bases not matched to a gene: 8. CDR3 sequence: CASSLRTGGQGTEAFF. The DNA of the CDR3 is TGTGCCAGCAGCCTCCGGACAGGGGGCCAGGGCACTGAAGCTTTCTTT.

CDR3 in DNA: TGTGCCAGCAGTTTCTGGACAGGGCCCTATGGCTACACCTTC. This codes for CASSFWTGPYGYTF. V usage is TRBV12-3 or TRBV12-4 and J usage is TRBJ1-2, with 8 positions matching TRBD1. The ends lost 3 bases at V and 4 bases at J; junction bases unmatched: 4. The CDR3 is 14 residues long.

This chain joins TRBV29-1 and TRBJ2-3; 8 nucleotides line up with TRBD2. The germline V gene has CDR1 SQVTM and CDR2 ANQGSEA. CDR3 length equals 13 residues. With V trimmed by 7 bases and J by 6 bases, 9 bases remained unmatched. This CDR3 reads CSARWAGGDTQYF. The CDR3 coding sequence is TGCAGCGCCCGGTGGGCGGGGGGCGATACGCAGTATTTT.

The J gene is TRBJ2-7, the V gene TRBV11-2, with D perhaps TRBD1 (5 bases). Germline-derived CDR1 and CDR2 are SGHAT and FQNNGV. V lost 7 bases and J 3 bases, leaving 16 bases between the germline ends. CDR3 length: 14 residues. Here the CDR3 reads CASTRQGESYEQYF. The CDR3 nucleotides are TGTGCCAGCACCCGTCAGGGTGAAAGCTACGAGCAGTACTTC.